This is a list of T cell receptor beta chains from one sample in a study of T-cell memory formation after mild COVID-19. TCRdb called the 5' RACE reads again in MiXCR, with one record for every CDR3 protein. The table lists about 140,000 distinct CDR3 sequences, 6% to 6.5% of them singletons. Specimen: PBMCs or a T cell subset sorted from them (not recorded which). All receptors come from an adult woman who had mild COVID-19 (a few samples of this study predate the infection). Cell type and time point are not known. CDR3s include the opening cysteine and the closing phenylalanine or tryptophan. A D gene is named only where the DNA matches it firmly. The size field is filled for only some rows; it gives once, few, many or a size class.

DNA,CDR3,D,V,J,size
TGCGCCAGCAGCAAGGACAGGGCGGATGAAAAACTGTTTTTT,CASSKDRADEKLFF,TRBD1,TRBV5-1,TRBJ1-4,many
TGTGCCAGCAGGTCGCAGGGAAGCTCCTACGAGCAGTACTTC,CASRSQGSSYEQYF,-,TRBV12-3/TRBV12-4,TRBJ2-7,many
TGCGCCAGCAGCTTACTAGCGGCAACTTCCACAGATACGCAGTATTTT,CASSLLAATSTDTQYF,TRBD2,TRBV5-1,TRBJ2-3,many
TGTGCCAGCAGCTTGGAGGGGACCGTCCGGGGGGAGGAGCAGTTCTTC,CASSLEGTVRGEEQFF,TRBD2,TRBV7-2,TRBJ2-1,few
TGCAGCGTTGAAGACCTACGCGGAACTGAAGCTTTCTTT,CSVEDLRGTEAFF,-,TRBV29-1,TRBJ1-1,many
TGCGCCAGCAGCTTGTGGGTCAGGACTAACTATGGCTACACCTTC,CASSLWVRTNYGYTF,-,TRBV5-1,TRBJ1-2,many
TGCGCCAGCAGCCGGGTCGACAGCACAGATACGCAGTATTTT,CASSRVDSTDTQYF,-,TRBV5-1,TRBJ2-3,-
TGCGCCAGCAGCCAAGAGCAGCGGGGGAGAGCAGAGACCCAGTACTTC,CASSQEQRGRAETQYF,TRBD2,TRBV4-1,TRBJ2-5,many
TGCGCCAGCAAGGTCCAGTCCAGTTACAATGAGCAGTTCTTC,CASKVQSSYNEQFF,-,TRBV5-1,TRBJ2-1,many
TGTGCCAGTAGTACCGACAGGGGGCGAACAGATACGCAGTATTTT,CASSTDRGRTDTQYF,TRBD1,TRBV19,TRBJ2-3,-
TGCGCCAGCAGCCAAGCTAAGGGATGGACTAGCGGTCTCAATGAGCAGTTCTTC,CASSQAKGWTSGLNEQFF,TRBD2,TRBV4-3,TRBJ2-1,many
TGTGCCAGCAGTAAACAGGGCGGCAATCAGCCCCAGCATTTT,CASSKQGGNQPQHF,-,TRBV2,TRBJ1-5,-
TGTGCCAGCAGCTTACTGGAGGGTCTTGGCTACACCTTC,CASSLLEGLGYTF,-,TRBV7-8,TRBJ1-2,-
TGTGCCAGCTCGCTTCCCGGGACAGCGAACACTGAAGCTTTCTTT,CASSLPGTANTEAFF,TRBD1,TRBV18,TRBJ1-1,-
TGCGCCAGCAGCTTGGGGGACACCGACACAGATACGCAGTATTTT,CASSLGDTDTDTQYF,-,TRBV5-1,TRBJ2-3,-
TGTGCCACCAGTGAACCGACAGGGAAGGGGTTAGGGGGCTACGAGCAGTACTTC,CATSEPTGKGLGGYEQYF,TRBD1,TRBV24-1,TRBJ2-7,few
TGCGCCAGCAACCAAAAGTGGGACAGGGGTTATCTCCTCTATGGCTACACCTTC,CASNQKWDRGYLLYGYTF,TRBD1,TRBV4-1,TRBJ1-2,many
TGCAGTGCTAGAGGCCTTAAGGACGGGGGAAACACCATATATTTT,CSARGLKDGGNTIYF,-,TRBV20-1,TRBJ1-3,few
TGTGCCACCAGCAGAGATCGGGGACAAAGGGCACGCTCACCCCTCCACTTT,CATSRDRGQRARSPLHF,-,TRBV15,TRBJ1-6,many
TGTGCCAGCAAAGAAGGGACAGGATTATATGGCTACACCTTC,CASKEGTGLYGYTF,TRBD1,TRBV12-3/TRBV12-4,TRBJ1-2,many
TGTGCCAGCAGCACGACAGGGACAGTCAGCACTGAAGCTTTCTTT,CASSTTGTVSTEAFF,TRBD1,TRBV5-5,TRBJ1-1,many
TGTGCCAGCAGCTCGGGACACGGAACCTCACCCCTCCACTTT,CASSSGHGTSPLHF,-,TRBV7-9,TRBJ1-6,many
TGTGCCAGCAGCCTGGACGTTCACACGACCGAGCAGTACTTC,CASSLDVHTTEQYF,-,TRBV11-2,TRBJ2-7,-
TGTGCCAGCAGTCAGTTCGAGACCCAGTACTTC,CASSQFETQYF,-,TRBV12-3/TRBV12-4,TRBJ2-5,many
TGCGCCAGCAGCTTAAAAGACGAGCAGTACTTC,CASSLKDEQYF,-,TRBV5-1,TRBJ2-7,few
TGTGCCAGCAGTTTACCCCACACAGATACGCAGTATTTT,CASSLPHTDTQYF,-,TRBV27,TRBJ2-3,many